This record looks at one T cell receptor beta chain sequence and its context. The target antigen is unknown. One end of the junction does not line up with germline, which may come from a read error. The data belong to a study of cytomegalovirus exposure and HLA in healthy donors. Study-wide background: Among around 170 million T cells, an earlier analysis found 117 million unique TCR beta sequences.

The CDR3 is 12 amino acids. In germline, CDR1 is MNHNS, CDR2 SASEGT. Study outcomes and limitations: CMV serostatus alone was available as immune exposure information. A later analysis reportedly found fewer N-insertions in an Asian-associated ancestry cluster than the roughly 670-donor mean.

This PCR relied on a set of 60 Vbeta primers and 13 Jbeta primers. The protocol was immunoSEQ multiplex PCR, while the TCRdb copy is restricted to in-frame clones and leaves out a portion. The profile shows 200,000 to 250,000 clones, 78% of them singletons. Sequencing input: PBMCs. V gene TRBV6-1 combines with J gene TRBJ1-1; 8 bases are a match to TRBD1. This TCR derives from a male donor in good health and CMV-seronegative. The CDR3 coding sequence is TGCGCTACAACACAGGGGGGAAGCCAAGCTTTCTTT. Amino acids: CATTQGGSQAFF.